Presented here are 5 T cell receptor beta chains from one specimen sequenced in a study of blood T cell repertoires in COVID-19. TCRdb keeps only in-frame clones here, not all; method: immunoSEQ multiplex PCR. The sample has some 370,000 clones, around 87% seen once. The sequenced sample consisted of peripheral blood. The source is a woman in her thirties with COVID-19, enrolled during active disease.

The sample holds a few counts of this clone. The chain is built from TRBV10-3 and TRBJ2-2, with D maybe TRBD1 (6 bases). Trimming left V 3 bases short and J 2 bases short, with 13 bases between. CDR1 and CDR2 (germline): ENHRY, SYGVKD. This CDR3 contains 16 residues. CDR3 bases: TGTGCCATCAGTGACCCCGGGACAAGAAACACCGGGGAGCTGTTTTTT. Translation gives CAISDPGTRNTGELFF.

J is TRBJ2-7 and V is TRBV5-1; 7 bases line up with TRBD1. V trimming: 5 bases; J trimming: 5 bases; junction bases outside the gene matches: 13. The CDR3 loop spans 15 amino acids. Germline V gene data show CDR1 as SGHRS and CDR2 as YFSETQ. CDR3 sequence: CASSGETGRRNEQYF. DNA of the CDR3: TGCGCCAGCAGTGGGGAGACAGGGAGAAGGAACGAGCAGTACTTC. Variable domain in full (rest from reference TRBV5-1 and TRBJ2-7): KAGVTQTPRYLIKTRGQQVTLSCSPISGHRSVSWYQQTPGQGLQFLFEYFSETQRNKGNFPGRFSGRQFSNSRSEMNVSTLELGDSALYLCASSGETGRRNEQYFGPGTRLTVT.

About this clone itself: Within the sample, other DNA sequences also encode this same CDR3. This chain connects TRBV7-3 to TRBJ2-1; 9 bases line up with TRBD2. This CDR3 has 13 residues. CDR1 and CDR2 (germline): SGHTA, FQGTGA. Trimming cost V 5 bases and J 7 bases; bases outside gene matches: 3. CDR3 bases: TGTGCCAGCAGCAGTAGCGGGGGAAATGAGCAGTTCTTC. Its protein product is CASSSSGGNEQFF. The full variable domain, in which reference TRBV7-3 and TRBJ2-1 provide the parts outside the CDR3, is GAGVSQTPSNKVTEKGKYVELRCDPISGHTALYWYRQSLGQGPEFLIYFQGTGAADDSGLPNDRFFAVRPEGSVSTLKIQRTERGDSAVYLCASSSSGGNEQFFGPGTRLTVL.

The chain couples TRBV27 to TRBJ1-1; tentatively, D is TRBD1 (5 bases). This CDR3 contains 14 residues. Per germline, CDR1 MNHEY and CDR2 SMNVEV (reference sequence). Trimming shortened V by 3 bases and J by 2 bases, and 10 bases separated the two germline ends. The CDR3 region has the DNA TGTGCCAGCAGTTTGGGGCAGGTAAACACTGAAGCTTTCTTT. Encoded protein: CASSLGQVNTEAFF.

This clone showed up just once. V usage is TRBV27 and J usage is TRBJ1-2; possible D gene TRBD1, 6 bases. The CDR3 has 14 amino acids. The germline gives CDR1 MNHEY, CDR2 SMNVEV (reference sequence). V lost 2 bases, J lost 6 bases, and 13 bases lay in between. The DNA for the CDR3 is TGTGCCAGCAGTTTAAACTCAGGGGCGAATGGCTACACCTTC. This codes for CASSLNSGANGYTF.